A selection of T cell receptor beta chains follows, all from one sample in a study of CD8+CD57+ T cells in acquired aplastic anemia. One entry per CDR3 protein results from TCRdb running MiXCR on the reads. The data show about 270,000 distinct CDR3 sequences, roughly half seen once. The material sequenced was sorted CD4+, CD8+, or CD8+CD57+ T cells (not recorded which) from PBMCs. These receptors all come from a human donor with severe aplastic anemia or a healthy control (not recorded which). Each CDR3 is given with its conserved first and last residue. A D gene is named only where the DNA matches it firmly. Expanded clones are given a class, and other clones once, few, many or no size at all.

.,TRBJ1-1,.,TRBV7-9,CASSNRRGNTEAFF,TGTGCCAGCAGCAACCGAAGGGGCAACACTGAAGCTTTCTTT
.,TRBJ2-5,.,TRBV7-9,CASSLVSQEETQYF,TGTGCTAGCAGCTTAGTCTCTCAGGAAGAGACCCAGTACTTC
.,TRBJ2-2,.,TRBV9,CASSVRVGELFF,TGTGCCAGCAGCGTCCGGGTGGGGGAGCTGTTTTTT
TRBD1,TRBJ1-6,.,TRBV20-1,CSARGPTGGGSPLHF,TGCAGTGCTAGAGGTCCGACAGGGGGAGGTTCACCCCTCCACTTT
TRBD2,TRBJ2-7,.,TRBV7-9,CASSLELAGYEQYF,TGTGCCAGCAGCTTAGAGCTAGCGGGCTACGAGCAGTACTTC
.,TRBJ1-1,few,TRBV5-1,CASHEVGNTEAFF,TGCGCCAGCCATGAGGTGGGGAACACTGAAGCTTTCTTT
.,TRBJ2-2,.,TRBV19,CATSWQVNTGELFF,TGTGCCACCTCGTGGCAGGTTAACACCGGGGAGCTGTTTTTT
TRBD1,TRBJ1-6,.,TRBV7-9,CASSSPTGANSPLHF,TGTGCCAGCAGCTCCCCTACAGGGGCTAATTCACCCCTCCACTTT
TRBD2,TRBJ2-1,.,TRBV27,CASSTPSGGVNEQFF,TGTGCCAGCAGTACTCCCAGCGGGGGGGTTAATGAGCAGTTCTTC
TRBD1,TRBJ1-1,many,TRBV10-3,CAISGGQGGRSTEAFF,TGTGCCATCAGTGGTGGACAGGGGGGTCGTAGCACTGAAGCTTTCTTT
.,TRBJ2-6,many,TRBV27,CASSLLAGANVLTF,TGTGCCAGCAGTTTATTGGCTGGGGCCAACGTCCTGACTTTC
TRBD2,TRBJ2-7,many,TRBV12-3/TRBV12-4,CASTLSTSGASYEQYF,TGTGCCAGCACCCTATCGACTAGCGGGGCATCCTACGAGCAGTACTTC
.,TRBJ2-7,.,TRBV29-1,CSVGTGGNEQYF,TGCAGCGTCGGGACTGGGGGGAACGAGCAGTACTTC
.,TRBJ1-2,many,TRBV20-1,CSARDGDRPNNYGYTF,TGCAGTGCTAGAGATGGCGACAGGCCGAATAACTATGGCTACACCTTC
TRBD1,TRBJ1-2,.,TRBV20-1,CGATKDRNYGYIF,TGCGGTGCTACTAAGGACAGGAACTATGGCTACATCTTC
.,TRBJ1-1,.,TRBV29-1,CSVKNTEAFF,TGCAGCGTCAAGAACACTGAAGCTTTCTTT